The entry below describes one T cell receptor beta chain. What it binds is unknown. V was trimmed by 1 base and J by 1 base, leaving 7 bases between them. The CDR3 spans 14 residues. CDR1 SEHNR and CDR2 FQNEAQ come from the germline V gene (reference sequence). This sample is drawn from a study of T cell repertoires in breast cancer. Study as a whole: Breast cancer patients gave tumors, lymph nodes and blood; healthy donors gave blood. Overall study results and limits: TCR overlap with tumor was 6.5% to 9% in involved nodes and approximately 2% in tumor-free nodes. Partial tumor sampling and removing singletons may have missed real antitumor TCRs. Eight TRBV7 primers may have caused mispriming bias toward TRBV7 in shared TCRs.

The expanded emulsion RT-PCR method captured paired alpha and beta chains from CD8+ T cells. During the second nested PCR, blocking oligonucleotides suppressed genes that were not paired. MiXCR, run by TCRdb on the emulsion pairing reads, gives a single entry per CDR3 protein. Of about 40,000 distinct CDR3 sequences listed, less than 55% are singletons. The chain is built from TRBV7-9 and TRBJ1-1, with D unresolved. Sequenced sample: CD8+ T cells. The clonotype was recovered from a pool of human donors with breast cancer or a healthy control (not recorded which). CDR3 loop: CASSLVEGNTEAFF. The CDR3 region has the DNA TGTGCCAGCAGCTTAGTTGAGGGGAACACTGAAGCTTTCTTT.